The source of this T cell receptor (beta chain) is a study of shared clonotypes between healthy human individuals. Study findings and constraints: An effect of sequencing depth on clonotype sharing among donors was expected.

Method: immunoSEQ multiplex PCR; TCRdb's copy keeps in-frame clones and lacks some. Of millions of clones listed, 90% to 95% are singletons. This clone is a singleton in its sample. The antigen remains unidentified. Input material: naive CD4+ T cells sorted from blood. Regarding subset: CD45RA+ positively selected. The sequence came from a man between 18 and 29 years old in good health.

CDR3 sequence reads: CASNIQRNTGELFF. DNA for the CDR3: TGTGCCAGCAATATACAGCGGAACACCGGGGAGCTGTTTTTT. The V and J genes are TRBV7-9 and TRBJ2-2; unclear D gene. Germline V lookup: CDR1 SEHNR, CDR2 FQNEAQ (reference sequence). This CDR3 contains 14 residues. Trimming took 7 bases from V and 1 from J, leaving 10 bases between them.